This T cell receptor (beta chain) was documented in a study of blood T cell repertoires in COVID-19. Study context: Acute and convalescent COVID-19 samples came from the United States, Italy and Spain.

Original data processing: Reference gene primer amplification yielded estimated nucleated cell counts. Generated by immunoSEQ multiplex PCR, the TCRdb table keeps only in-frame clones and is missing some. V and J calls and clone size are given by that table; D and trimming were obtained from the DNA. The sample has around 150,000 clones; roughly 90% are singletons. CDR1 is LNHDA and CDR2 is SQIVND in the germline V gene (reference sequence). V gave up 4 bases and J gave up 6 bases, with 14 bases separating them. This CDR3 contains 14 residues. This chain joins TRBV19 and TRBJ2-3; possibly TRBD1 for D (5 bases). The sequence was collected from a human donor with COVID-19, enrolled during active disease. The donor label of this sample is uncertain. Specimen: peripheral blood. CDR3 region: CASSTQGRADTQYF. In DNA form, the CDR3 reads TGTGCCAGTAGTACCCAGGGTAGAGCCGATACGCAGTATTTT.